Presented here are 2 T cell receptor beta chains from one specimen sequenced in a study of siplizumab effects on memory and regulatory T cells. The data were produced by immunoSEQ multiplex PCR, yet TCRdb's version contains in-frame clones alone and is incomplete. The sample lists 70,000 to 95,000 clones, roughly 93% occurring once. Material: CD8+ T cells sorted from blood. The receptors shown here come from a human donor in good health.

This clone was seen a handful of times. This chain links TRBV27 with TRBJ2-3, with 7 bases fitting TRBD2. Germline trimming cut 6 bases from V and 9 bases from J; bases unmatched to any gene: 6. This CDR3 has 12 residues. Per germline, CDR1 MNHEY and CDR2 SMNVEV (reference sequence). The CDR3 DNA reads TGTGCCAGCAGGGGGCGGGGGATGACGCAGTATTTT. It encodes CASRGRGMTQYF.

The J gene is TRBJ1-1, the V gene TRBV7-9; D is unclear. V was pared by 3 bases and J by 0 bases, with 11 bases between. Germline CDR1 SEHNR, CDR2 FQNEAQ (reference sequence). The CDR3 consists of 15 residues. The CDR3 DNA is TGTGCCAGCAGCTTGATTGCCGGGGTGAACACTGAAGCTTTCTTT. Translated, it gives CASSLIAGVNTEAFF. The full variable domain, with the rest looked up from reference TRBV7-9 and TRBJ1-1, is DTGVSQNPRHKITKRGQNVTFRCDPISEHNRLYWYRQTLGQGPEFLTYFQNEAQLEKSRLLSDRFSAERPKGSFSTLEIQRTEQGDSAMYLCASSLIAGVNTEAFFGQGTRLTVV.